A selection of T cell receptor beta chains follows, all from one sample in a study of cytomegalovirus exposure and HLA in healthy donors. Profiled with immunoSEQ multiplex PCR; TCRdb holds only in-frame clones, not every one. Of more than 100,000 clones in the sample, around two thirds were seen once. Sequencing was done on a sample of PBMCs. Source of these receptors: a woman in her 50s in good health and CMV-seronegative. Both conserved end residues are part of each CDR3. A D gene is named only where the DNA matches it firmly. Where a row states a size, it is once, few, many or the class of an expanded clone; other rows omit it.

TRBJ2-5	NA	TRBV5-6	TRBD2	TGTGCCAGCACCCTGGACGAGGGGAGGGCCCGTGAGACCCAGTACTTC	CASTLDEGRARETQYF
TRBJ2-1	NA	TRBV7-6	TRBD2	TGTGCCAGCAGCCGGACTAGCGGGGGGGCGTACAATGAGCAGTTCTTC	CASSRTSGGAYNEQFF
TRBJ2-1	few	TRBV10-2	NA	TGCGCCAGCAGTGTGGGCAGATTGACGAGTGAGCAGTTCTTC	CASSVGRLTSEQFF
TRBJ1-2	NA	TRBV29-1	TRBD1	TGCAGCGCCGAGGGACAGGGCGGCGGCTACACCTTC	CSAEGQGGGYTF
TRBJ2-7	NA	TRBV6-5	NA	TGTGCCAGCAGTTACGGAGGGTTGTTGGGCTACGAGCAGTACTTC	CASSYGGLLGYEQYF
TRBJ2-7	NA	TRBV27	NA	TGTGCCAGCAGCCTCCCGAACGGACCCGCCAGGGCCTACGAGCAGTACTTC	CASSLPNGPARAYEQYF
TRBJ2-2	NA	TRBV7-9	TRBD2	TGTGCCAGCAGCCTCGGGACTAGCGAAGCCGGGGAGCTGTTTTTT	CASSLGTSEAGELFF
TRBJ2-7	NA	TRBV5-1	TRBD1	TGCACCAGCAGCGAGGGACAGGTTAAATTCTTTTATCTTAACGAGCAGTACTTC	CTSSEGQVKFFYLNEQYF
TRBJ1-1	NA	TRBV6-5	TRBD1	TGTGCCAGCAATAAAGGAGGGGGCCTGGCTTTCTTT	CASNKGGGLAFF
TRBJ2-7	NA	TRBV7-9	TRBD1	TGTGCCAGCAGCGTCGACAGGGGGCTGTCGGACGAGCAGTACTTC	CASSVDRGLSDEQYF
TRBJ2-7	NA	TRBV27	NA	TGTGCCAGCAGCACCCTCCGGGGGAGTGGAGGGTACGAGCAGTACTTC	CASSTLRGSGGYEQYF
TRBJ1-1	NA	TRBV5-1	NA	TGCGCCAGCAGCTGGACTCAGATGAACACTGAAGCTTTCTTT	CASSWTQMNTEAFF
TRBJ2-1	NA	TRBV5-1	TRBD1	TGCGCCAGCAGCCGGACAGGGGGCAATGAGCAGTTCTTC	CASSRTGGNEQFF
TRBJ2-7	NA	TRBV5-1	TRBD1	TGCGCCAGCAGCTGGGGACAGACCTACGAGCAGTACTTC	CASSWGQTYEQYF
TRBJ2-5	NA	TRBV6-1	TRBD1	TGTGCCAGCAGAGAAACTACAGGGGGAGAGACCCAGTACTTC	CASRETTGGETQYF
TRBJ2-3	few	TRBV2	TRBD2	TGTGCCAGCAGTGATCCCAAGGGGACTAGCGGGAGTATAGATACGCAGTATTTT	CASSDPKGTSGSIDTQYF
TRBJ2-1	few	TRBV5-1	NA	TGCGCCAGCAGCGTAACCGACTACCCGGGGAATGAGCAGTTCTTC	CASSVTDYPGNEQFF
TRBJ1-5	NA	TRBV2	NA	TGTGCCAGCAGTGTCCCCCTAACCCAAGCGGAATTAAATCAGCCCCAGCATTTT	CASSVPLTQAELNQPQHF
TRBJ2-1	NA	TRBV4-1	TRBD2	TGCGCCAGCAGCCGGACTAGCGGGGGGGGCGAGAATGAGCAGTTCTTC	CASSRTSGGGENEQFF
TRBJ2-2	NA	TRBV19	TRBD2	TGTGCCAGTAGTATACTAGCGGGAGCCGGGGAGCTGTTTTTT	CASSILAGAGELFF
TRBJ2-7	NA	TRBV10-3	TRBD2	TGTGCCATCAGTGAGCTACTAGCGGGAGTCAACGAGCAGTACTTC	CAISELLAGVNEQYF
TRBJ1-1	NA	TRBV18	NA	TGTGCCAGCACATTGGGACAGAACACTGAAGCTTTCTTT	CASTLGQNTEAFF
TRBJ1-2	few	TRBV5-1	NA	TGCGCCAGCAGCTTGGGGTCCCCGGCTGGGAGCTATGGCTACACCTTC	CASSLGSPAGSYGYTF
TRBJ1-5	NA	TRBV18	NA	TGTGCCAGCTCACGAGGGGGTGGTCAGCCCCAGCATTTT	CASSRGGGQPQHF
TRBJ2-3	few	TRBV7-3	NA	TGTGCCAGCAGCGTCCAGGGGGGTGGTGGCACAGATACGCAGTATTTT	CASSVQGGGGTDTQYF
TRBJ2-2	few	TRBV19	TRBD2	TGTGCCAGTAGTATAGCCCCTAGCGGGAGGGCCTCCGGGGAGCTGTTTTTT	CASSIAPSGRASGELFF
TRBJ1-1	NA	TRBV4-1	TRBD1	TGCGCCAGCAGGAGAGACAGGGCATCCGCTGAAGCTTTCTTT	CASRRDRASAEAFF